Listed here are 22 T cell receptor beta chains from one sample, sequenced in a study of OX40 agonist ivuxolimab in advanced cancers. The assay was immunoSEQ multiplex PCR, and TCRdb's table has in-frame clones only and misses some. The sample holds under 100,000 clones, more than 65% seen once. This specimen consisted of CD4+ or CD8+ T cells sorted from blood, obtained in a trial of the OX40 agonist ivuxolimab. The source of these receptors is an adult with an advanced solid tumor such as melanoma, head and neck, liver or kidney cancer.

This sequence joins TRBV5-1 and TRBJ2-3, with D unresolved. CDR3 size: 14 residues. Germline CDR1 and CDR2: SGHRS and YFSETQ. With 1 base removed from V and 0 bases from J, the gap between germline ends came to 6 bases. CDR3 DNA: TGCGCCAGCAGCTTGACAGAGAGCACAGATACGCAGTATTTT. Amino acids: CASSLTESTDTQYF.

A remark on this clone: Within the sample, other DNA sequences also encode this same CDR3. In DNA, the CDR3 is TGTGCCACCAGCAGAGCGGGACAGGGGTATGGCTACACCTTC. Encoded protein: CATSRAGQGYGYTF. The chain links TRBV15 to TRBJ1-2; 10 bases align to TRBD1. V shed 1 base and J 5 bases; nucleotides not matched to a gene: 1. This CDR3 is 14 amino acids long. Looked up from germline, CDR1 is LNHNV and CDR2 is YYDKDF (reference sequence).

The chain recombines TRBV11-1 with TRBJ2-5; D not resolved. The CDR3 length is 14 residues. Germline CDR1 and CDR2: SGHAT and FQDESV (reference sequence). The V and J ends lost 2 bases and 5 bases respectively, with 12 bases between them. The CDR3 here is CASSLRTSRETQYF. The CDR3 coding sequence is TGTGCCAGCAGCTTACGGACCTCGAGGGAGACCCAGTACTTC.

The rearrangement uses TRBV19 and TRBJ1-3; possible D gene TRBD1, 6 bases. Germline lookup yields CDR1 LNHDA and CDR2 SQIVND (reference sequence). Trimming took 5 bases from V and 2 from J, leaving 13 bases between them. The CDR3 length is 15 residues. Here the CDR3 DNA reads TGTGCCAGTAGTTGGTTGGCAGGGGCTGGAAACACCATATATTTT. Its translation: CASSWLAGAGNTIYF.

This sequence joins TRBV29-1 and TRBJ1-1; D call uncertain. V was trimmed by 7 bases and J by 11 bases, leaving 17 bases between them. CDR1 and CDR2 (germline): SQVTM, ANQGSEA. CDR3 length: 11 residues. The CDR3 nucleotides are TGCAGCGGAAAGTTAAGGGATGCGGCTTTCTTT. Its translation: CSGKLRDAAFF.

V gene TRBV18 combines with J gene TRBJ1-3, with D possibly matching TRBD1 (6 bases). The CDR3 length is 19 residues. V dropped 1 base and J dropped 0 bases, with 19 bases sitting between them. Germline V CDR1 and CDR2: KGHSH, LQKENI. The CDR3 here is CASSPQPRDIPDSGNTIYF. CDR3 nucleotide sequence: TGTGCCAGCTCACCACAACCAAGGGACATCCCTGACTCTGGAAACACCATATATTTT.

V and J are TRBV7-3 and TRBJ2-1; 9 nucleotides agree with TRBD2. The CDR3 has 18 residues. Germline V gene lookup returns CDR1 SGHTA and CDR2 FQGTGA. Trimming removed 5 bases from V and 7 bases from J; junction bases left unmatched: 18. The CDR3 DNA reads as TGTGCCAGCAGCCCGTCCCTAAGAGCTAGCGGGGCGAGAAATGAGCAGTTCTTC. Translated: CASSPSLRASGARNEQFF.

The rearrangement joins TRBV7-9 to TRBJ1-4; unclear D gene. The V end was cut by 0 bases, the J end by 4 bases, with 12 bases between. From germline, CDR1 is SEHNR and CDR2 FQNEAQ (reference sequence). The CDR3 runs 16 residues. This CDR3 is CASSLALMGNNEKLFF. CDR3 sequence (DNA): TGTGCCAGCAGCTTAGCGCTAATGGGGAATAATGAAAAACTGTTTTTT.

The chain couples TRBV10-3 to TRBJ2-1, with 16 bases lining up with TRBD2. The V gene's germline CDR1 is ENHRY and CDR2 SYGVKD. V gave up 9 bases and J gave up 7 bases; unmatched junction bases: 6. This CDR3 is 15 amino acids long. CDR3 residues: CAIKGTSGRDNEQFF. The CDR3 bases are TGTGCCATTAAAGGGACTAGCGGGAGGGATAATGAGCAGTTCTTC.

The rearrangement uses TRBV10-3 and TRBJ1-3; the D gene is possibly TRBD1 (5 bases). The V gene's germline CDR1 is ENHRY and CDR2 SYGVKD. Trimming stripped 6 bases from V and 0 bases from J, with 9 bases between. The CDR3 has 14 residues. DNA of the CDR3: TGTGCCATCAGGAGACAGAGCTCTGGAAACACCATATATTTT. Encoded protein: CAIRRQSSGNTIYF.

The genes are TRBV5-1 and TRBJ2-1; D not resolved. This CDR3 has 13 amino acids. Trimming removed 0 bases from V and 9 bases from J, with 10 bases in between. The germline CDR1 and CDR2 sequences are SGHRS and YFSETQ. CDR3 region: CASSLELHREQFF. For the CDR3, the DNA is TGCGCCAGCAGCTTGGAACTACATCGTGAGCAGTTCTTC.

This clone was observed many times. The chain employs TRBV28 and TRBJ1-6; D remains unclear. The CDR3 sequence is 13 residues long. CDR1 and CDR2 from the germline V gene are MDHEN and SYDVKM. The germline V and J ends were trimmed by 4 bases and 15 bases, with 16 bases remaining between them. CDR3 sequence: CASSYPQQVLLHF. The DNA for the CDR3 is TGTGCCAGCAGTTATCCCCAGCAAGTTCTCCTCCACTTT.

The chain combines TRBV6-5 with TRBJ2-1; tentative D call: TRBD2 (6 bases). The V end was cut by 6 bases, the J end by 3 bases, with 12 bases between. Germline V CDR1 and CDR2: MNHEY, SVGAGI. There are 14 residues in the CDR3. DNA for the CDR3: TGTGCCAGCAGGGAGGGACGTAACTACAATGAGCAGTTCTTC. It is translated as CASREGRNYNEQFF.

This clone has a handful of counts. This sequence joins TRBV4-1 and TRBJ1-2, with 7 bases that match TRBD1. V lost 2 bases to trimming and J lost 6 bases; unmatched junction nucleotides: 6. The CDR3 covers 14 residues. Germline loops: CDR1 MGHRA, CDR2 YSYEKL. As DNA, the CDR3 is TGCGCCAGCAGCCAACACAGGGGAGGGGATGGCTACACCTTC. This codes for CASSQHRGGDGYTF.

The V call is TRBV4-1, the J call TRBJ1-1; the D gene is possibly TRBD1 (5 bases). Trimming removed 1 base from V and 4 bases from J, with 10 bases in between. The CDR3 is 14 residues long. Germline CDR1 reads MGHRA; CDR2 reads YSYEKL. CDR3 in amino acids: CASSQVGRGTEAFF. DNA for the CDR3: TGCGCCAGCAGCCAAGTGGGGCGGGGCACTGAAGCTTTCTTT.

This chain uses TRBV5-6 with TRBJ2-5, with D possibly TRBD2 on 5 matching bases. V was pared by 0 bases and J by 6 bases, with 12 bases between. Germline values: CDR1 SGHDT, CDR2 YYEEEE. There are 14 residues in the CDR3. The chain's CDR3 is CASSLGGVTKTQYF. The CDR3 DNA follows: TGTGCCAGCAGCTTGGGGGGAGTCACGAAGACCCAGTACTTC.

V is TRBV5-6 and J is TRBJ2-4; D not resolved. CDR1 is SGHDT, CDR2 YYEEEE, per germline. CDR3 length equals 14 residues. The germline V and J ends were trimmed by 0 bases and 2 bases, with 6 bases remaining between them. This CDR3 is CASSLGQSKNIQYF. CDR3 nucleotide sequence: TGTGCCAGCAGCTTGGGTCAGTCCAAAAACATTCAGTACTTC.

The chain's CDR3 is CASSLDSQPQHF. In DNA form, the CDR3 reads TGTGCCAGCAGCTTGGACAGCCAGCCCCAGCATTTT. The chain has TRBV4-2 and TRBJ1-5, with D possibly being TRBD1 (6 bases). Trimming removed 5 bases from V and 7 bases from J, with 9 bases in between. The germline V gene encodes CDR1 LGHNA and CDR2 YNFKEQ. The CDR3 totals 12 residues.

V and J are TRBV4-3 and TRBJ2-3; D tentatively reads TRBD1 or TRBD2 (5 bases each). Germline V gives CDR1 LGHNA, CDR2 YSLEER. This CDR3 spans 13 amino acids. Trimming shortened V by 1 base and J by 11 bases, and 13 bases separated the two germline ends. CDR3 region: CASSQGRDLEQYF. CDR3 coding DNA: TGCGCCAGCAGCCAAGGAAGGGACCTGGAGCAGTATTTT.

The chain has TRBV2 and TRBJ1-2; 12 positions agree with TRBD1. The V segment lost 6 bases and the J segment 8 bases; nucleotides outside the gene matches: 10. Germline values: CDR1 SNHLY, CDR2 FYNNEI. The CDR3 runs 15 residues. The CDR3 sequence: CASRRGDRGLEGYTF. The CDR3 region has the DNA TGTGCCAGCAGGAGGGGGGACAGGGGGCTCGAGGGCTACACCTTC.

The V call is TRBV27, the J call TRBJ1-5; no definite D call. Germline V gene lookup returns CDR1 MNHEY and CDR2 SMNVEV (reference sequence). The CDR3 consists of 13 residues. V dropped 4 bases and J dropped 11 bases, with 15 bases sitting between them. The CDR3 coding sequence is TGTGCCAGCAGTTCCGACCGCTTGGCGGCCCAGCATTTT. Translating it yields CASSSDRLAAQHF.

V gene TRBV9 combines with J gene TRBJ2-3; TRBD2 matches 7 bases. Germline values: CDR1 SGDLS, CDR2 YYNGEE. J gave up 3 bases and V 4 bases, and 5 bases lay outside the gene matches. The CDR3 contains 14 residues. The CDR3 region is CASSPLGGTDTQYF. CDR3 bases: TGTGCCAGCAGCCCCCTGGGAGGGACAGATACGCAGTATTTT. Based on the CDR3 plus reference TRBV9 and TRBJ2-3, the full variable domain is DSGVTQTPKHLITATGQRVTLRCSPRSGDLSVYWYQQSLDQGLQFLIQYYNGEERAKGNILERFSAQQFPDLHSELNLSSLELGDSALYFCASSPLGGTDTQYFGPGTRLTVL.